The 2 T cell receptor beta chains presented below share a single source sample, sequenced in a study of STAT5B mutations in CD4+ large granular lymphocyte leukemia. Sequenced by immunoSEQ multiplex PCR; TCRdb stores in-frame clones only, minus some. Found here are approximately 31,000 clones, approximately 74% of them singletons; the top ten hold approximately 1.1%. Material for sequencing was CD4+ T cells from blood buffy coats. The source is a human donor in good health.

V gene TRBV4-1 combines with J gene TRBJ1-1, with 10 bases fitting TRBD1. Trimming took 4 bases from V and 5 from J; bases not matched to a gene: 4. Per the germline V gene, CDR1 is MGHRA and CDR2 is YSYEKL. There are 14 residues in the CDR3. CDR3 in DNA: TGCGCCAGCAGCCCGACAGGGGGCAAAACTGAAGCTTTCTTT. Translation: CASSPTGGKTEAFF.

This clone was seen more than once but under ten times. This chain joins TRBV27 and TRBJ1-2; 9 nucleotides agree with TRBD1. The CDR3 extends over 17 amino acids. Trimming cost V 4 bases and J 3 bases; bases outside gene matches: 12. Looked up from germline, CDR1 is MNHEY and CDR2 is SMNVEV (reference sequence). DNA for the CDR3: TGTGCCAGCAGTTCATCACGACAGGGGGAAAAGGACTATGGCTACACCTTC. Translation gives CASSSSRQGEKDYGYTF.